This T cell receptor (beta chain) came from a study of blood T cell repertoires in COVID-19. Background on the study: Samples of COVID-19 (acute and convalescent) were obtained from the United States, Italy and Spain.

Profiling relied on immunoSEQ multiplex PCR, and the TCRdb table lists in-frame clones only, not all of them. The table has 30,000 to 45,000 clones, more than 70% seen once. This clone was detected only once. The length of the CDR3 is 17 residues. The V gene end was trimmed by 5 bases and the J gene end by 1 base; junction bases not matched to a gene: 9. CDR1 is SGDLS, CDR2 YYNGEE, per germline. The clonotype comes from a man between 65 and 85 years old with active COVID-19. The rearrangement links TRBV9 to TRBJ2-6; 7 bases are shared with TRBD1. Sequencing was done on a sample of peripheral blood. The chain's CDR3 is CASSPGTDLSGANVLTF. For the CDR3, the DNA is TGTGCCAGCAGTCCTGGGACAGACTTGTCTGGGGCCAACGTCCTGACTTTC.